This T cell receptor beta chain was captured by sequencing in a study of OX40 agonist ivuxolimab in advanced cancers. Study in general: It was permissible to have had prior anti-PD-1, anti-PD-L1 or anti-CTLA-4 therapy, and around 40% had some. Overall study results and limits: In the 0.1 to 3.0 mg/kg range, CD4+ and CD8+ blood T cells had expanded clonally by week 6.

In germline, CDR1 is SQVTM, CDR2 ANQGSEA. The CDR3 runs 15 residues. Trimming removed 3 bases at V and 5 bases at J, with 17 bases between. Using immunoSEQ multiplex PCR, the repertoire was profiled, and TCRdb retains in-frame clones only, with some absent. This sample yields 70,000 to 80,000 clones, of which 80% to 90% are seen a single time; under 20% belongs to the top ten. Notes on this clone: The antigen is not known.

The material sequenced was CD4+ or CD8+ T cells sorted from blood, taken in a trial of the OX40 agonist ivuxolimab. This clonotype originated in an adult with an advanced solid tumor such as melanoma, head and neck, liver or kidney cancer. This chain links TRBV29-1 with TRBJ2-1, with a possible D match to TRBD1 (5 bases). In DNA, the CDR3 is TGCAGCGTTGAGGGGCGCCTTCCGGGCGACAATGAGCAGTTCTTC. The encoded protein is CSVEGRLPGDNEQFF.